This TCR beta chain was obtained from a study of long-term antiretroviral therapy in people with HIV. In regard to this clone: Its target is not known.

This was the immunoSEQ v3.0 assay at survey level. Generated by immunoSEQ multiplex PCR, the TCRdb table keeps only in-frame clones and is missing some. The data hold over 25,000 clones, with about 94% observed a single time. Study observations and caveats: HIV repertoires spanned tighter CDR3 length ranges than controls did.

This TCR was recovered from a man aged 40-49 years with HIV. The starting material was unsorted PBMCs, obtained 6.2 years after starting antiretroviral therapy.

The CDR3 region is CASSSYVAGANVLTF. The CDR3, as DNA: TGTGCCAGCAGCTCATATGTAGCTGGGGCCAACGTCCTGACTTTC. This chain joins TRBV7-6 and TRBJ2-6; D gene ambiguous. This CDR3 is 15 amino acids long. Per the germline V gene, CDR1 is SGHVS and CDR2 is FNYEAQ. Deletions cut 4 bases from V and 2 bases from J, with 9 bases between.